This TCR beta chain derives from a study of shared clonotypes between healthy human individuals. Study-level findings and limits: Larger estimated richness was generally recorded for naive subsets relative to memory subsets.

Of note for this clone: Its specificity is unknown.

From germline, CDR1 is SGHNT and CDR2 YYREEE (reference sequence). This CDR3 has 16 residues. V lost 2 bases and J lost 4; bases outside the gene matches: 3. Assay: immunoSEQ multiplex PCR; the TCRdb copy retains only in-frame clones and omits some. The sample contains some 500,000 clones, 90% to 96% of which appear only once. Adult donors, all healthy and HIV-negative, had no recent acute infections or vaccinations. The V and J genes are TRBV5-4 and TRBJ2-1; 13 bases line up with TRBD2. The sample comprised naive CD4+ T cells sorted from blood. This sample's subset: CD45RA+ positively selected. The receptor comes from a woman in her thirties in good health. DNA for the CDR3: TGTGCCAGCAGCTTACCGGGACTAGCGGGATACAATGAGCAGTTCTTC. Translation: CASSLPGLAGYNEQFF.